This entry features one T cell receptor (beta chain) sequence. Its antigen remains unknown. This sample stems from a study of T-cell reconstitution after alpha-beta-depleted transplantation in children. Study outcomes and limitations: Diversity and T-cell counts at one year after transplant derived mostly from new T cells. Several hundred expanded graft clones reportedly gave rise to the alpha-beta T cells present about two months after transplant. Day-60 TCRbeta diversity that was high in some patients was derived from surviving recipient T cells and thymic progenitors.

Library preparation (for TCRbeta) was performed with unique molecular identifiers. MiXCR, run by TCRdb on the PCR reads, gives a single entry per CDR3 protein. The sample contains fewer than 150,000 distinct CDR3 sequences, under 30% of which appear only once. V was shortened by 5 bases and J by 3 bases, with 17 bases between the two germline ends. The CDR3 runs 15 residues. The gene calls are TRBV12-3 or TRBV12-4 and TRBJ2-7; D is perhaps TRBD1 or TRBD2 (7 bases each). Source: PBMCs, mostly from graft donor cells, taken 180 days after TCRalphabeta/CD19-depleted stem cell transplant. This TCR was sampled from a male patient under 10 years old who had a stem cell transplant for chronic granulomatous disease, so the T cells may come from the graft donor. The CDR3 nucleotides read TGTGCCAGCAGTCTCAGACAGGGAGGGATCTACGAGCAGTACTTC. Its protein product is CASSLRQGGIYEQYF.